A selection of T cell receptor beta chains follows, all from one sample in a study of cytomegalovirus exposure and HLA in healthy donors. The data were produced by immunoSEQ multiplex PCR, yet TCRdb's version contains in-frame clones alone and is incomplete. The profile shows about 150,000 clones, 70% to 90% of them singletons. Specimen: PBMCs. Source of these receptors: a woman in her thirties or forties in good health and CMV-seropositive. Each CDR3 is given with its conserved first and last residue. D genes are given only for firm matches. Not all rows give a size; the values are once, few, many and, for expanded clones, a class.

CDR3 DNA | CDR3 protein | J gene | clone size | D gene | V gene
TGTGCCAGCCAACGGACAGGGGGCTACACCATATATTTT | CASQRTGGYTIYF | TRBJ1-3 | . | TRBD1 | TRBV6-1
TGTGCCAGTAGTATTCGGGGGGACTACGAGCAGTACTTC | CASSIRGDYEQYF | TRBJ2-7 | once | TRBD2 | TRBV19
TGTGCCAGCAGTTACTTTGGCAGCGGCTTCTCCTACGAGCAGTACTTC | CASSYFGSGFSYEQYF | TRBJ2-7 | . | . | TRBV6-6
TGTGCCAGCAGTTACTCGAATCGCGGTGAAAAACTGTTTTTT | CASSYSNRGEKLFF | TRBJ1-4 | . | . | TRBV6-5
TGCGCCAGCGGGACAGGGGAGAACACTGAAGCTTTCTTT | CASGTGENTEAFF | TRBJ1-1 | few | TRBD1 | TRBV5-1
TGTGCCAGCAGTTGGACAGGGAGCTCTGGAAACACCATATATTTT | CASSWTGSSGNTIYF | TRBJ1-3 | . | TRBD1 | TRBV27
TGTGCCAGCAGCTTGGCTCACAGGGGGCTGGCCTACGAGCAGTACTTC | CASSLAHRGLAYEQYF | TRBJ2-7 | . | TRBD1 | TRBV5-5
TGTGCCACCAGCCCCGATGGGACTTCCCCGATGAACACTGAAGCTTTCTTT | CATSPDGTSPMNTEAFF | TRBJ1-1 | once | . | TRBV15
TGTGCCAGCAGCAAAGATCCCTCCACGGTGGACACTGAAGCTTTCTTT | CASSKDPSTVDTEAFF | TRBJ1-1 | . | . | TRBV21-1
TGTGCCAGCAGCCCCTATACAGGGGGCGCGGGTGAAGCTTTCTTT | CASSPYTGGAGEAFF | TRBJ1-1 | few | TRBD1 | TRBV5-6
TGTGCCAGCAGTCCCTTTGGCGGGGGCACCTACGAGCAGTACTTC | CASSPFGGGTYEQYF | TRBJ2-7 | . | . | TRBV27
TGTGCCAGCAGCTTGGGCGCCGTAAATTCACCCCTCCACTTT | CASSLGAVNSPLHF | TRBJ1-6 | . | . | TRBV5-6
TGTGCCACCACCTCGGGTGTTGGGAGGGATACGCAGTATTTT | CATTSGVGRDTQYF | TRBJ2-3 | . | . | TRBV6-6
TGCGCCAGCAGCCAAGGGGTAGGCGGCACTGAAGCTTTCTTT | CASSQGVGGTEAFF | TRBJ1-1 | . | . | TRBV4-3
TGTGCCAGCAGCCGTGGACAGGGCTACGAGCAGTACTTC | CASSRGQGYEQYF | TRBJ2-7 | . | TRBD1 | TRBV7-8
TGTGCCAGCAGCCCCCTAGCGGGGGGCAGAGAGACCCAGTACTTC | CASSPLAGGRETQYF | TRBJ2-5 | . | TRBD2 | TRBV5-5
TGCGCCAGCAGCCCAAGCCCACAGGGGTCTAAAGATTCACCCCTCCACTTT | CASSPSPQGSKDSPLHF | TRBJ1-6 | . | TRBD1 | TRBV4-1
TGTGCCAGCAGCGTAGCAGGTTTACCGACCGGGGAGCTGTTTTTT | CASSVAGLPTGELFF | TRBJ2-2 | once | . | TRBV9
TGCGCCAGCAGCTTGGGTCTAGCGGGATTTATGGGGTCCTACGAGCAGTACTTC | CASSLGLAGFMGSYEQYF | TRBJ2-7 | few | TRBD2 | TRBV5-1
TGTGCCAGCAGTGGAATGACAGATTTATACACTGAAGCTTTCTTT | CASSGMTDLYTEAFF | TRBJ1-1 | . | . | TRBV28
TGTGCCAGCAGTTCGGGGACTAGGCTGAGGGGGCAGTATTTT | CASSSGTRLRGQYF | TRBJ2-3 | . | TRBD2 | TRBV6-5
TGCGCCAGCAGCTTCCGGGAAGGAGGTCAGCCCCAGCATTTT | CASSFREGGQPQHF | TRBJ1-5 | . | . | TRBV5-1
TGTGCCAGCAGCTTCTTCACAGTGAACACTGAAGCTTTCTTT | CASSFFTVNTEAFF | TRBJ1-1 | . | . | TRBV5-5
TGTGCCAGCAGTCCCCGGGGGATGAACACTGAAGCTTTCTTT | CASSPRGMNTEAFF | TRBJ1-1 | . | . | TRBV6-1
TGTGCCACCAGCTCGCGGCGGGCTAGCGGGGGTTACGAGCAGTACTTC | CATSSRRASGGYEQYF | TRBJ2-7 | . | TRBD2 | TRBV15
TGCAGCGTTGGAGGACTAGCCGGTAGGAACGAGCAGTACTTC | CSVGGLAGRNEQYF | TRBJ2-7 | . | TRBD2 | TRBV29-1
TGTGCCTGGAGTGCCCTTCGGGGCTACACCTTC | CAWSALRGYTF | TRBJ1-2 | . | . | TRBV30
TGTGCCAGCAGCGTAGACCCCATGGGAGGTGCCAAAAACATTCAGTACTTC | CASSVDPMGGAKNIQYF | TRBJ2-4 | once | . | TRBV9
TGTGCCAGCAGCCCGGGACTAGTCTACAATGAGCAGTTCTTC | CASSPGLVYNEQFF | TRBJ2-1 | . | TRBD2 | TRBV14
TGTGCCAGCAGTACGATCGGGACTAGCGTTGATGAGCAGTTCTTC | CASSTIGTSVDEQFF | TRBJ2-1 | . | TRBD2 | TRBV2
TGTGCCAGCAGCGTAGCAGAGGGGGTCGGCTACACCTTC | CASSVAEGVGYTF | TRBJ1-2 | . | . | TRBV7-8
TGTGCCAGCAGTGAAACCGGGACAGGGGCCTCCTACGAGCAGTACTTC | CASSETGTGASYEQYF | TRBJ2-7 | . | TRBD1 | TRBV6-1
TGTGCCATCAGTGAGTCCGCGGGGGGCCATGAGCAGTTCTTC | CAISESAGGHEQFF | TRBJ2-1 | . | TRBD2 | TRBV10-3
TGCGCCAGCAGCATTGCTAGGCTTACGAACACTGAAGCTTTCTTT | CASSIARLTNTEAFF | TRBJ1-1 | . | . | TRBV5-1
TGTGCCAGCAGACCAAGGGGGTCTGGAAACACCATATATTTT | CASRPRGSGNTIYF | TRBJ1-3 | few | . | TRBV28
TGTGCCAGCAACGTTGGGACAGGGAACACTGAAGCTTTCTTT | CASNVGTGNTEAFF | TRBJ1-1 | . | TRBD1 | TRBV28
TGCGCCAGCAGTGAGTCGGGGGGGCAGTTCTTC | CASSESGGQFF | TRBJ2-1 | . | . | TRBV10-2
TGTGCCAGCAGTCCCTTTCTGACAGATTTACAAGAGACCCAGTACTTC | CASSPFLTDLQETQYF | TRBJ2-5 | . | . | TRBV27
TGTGCCAGCAGCTTGACAGGACAGGGGAGCACCGGGGAGCTGTTTTTT | CASSLTGQGSTGELFF | TRBJ2-2 | . | TRBD1 | TRBV5-8
TGTGCCAGCTCGCAACAGTTAACGAACACTGAAGCTTTCTTT | CASSQQLTNTEAFF | TRBJ1-1 | few | . | TRBV18
TGTGCCAGCAGCTTAGCCCCGACAGGTAGCACAGATACGCAGTATTTT | CASSLAPTGSTDTQYF | TRBJ2-3 | . | . | TRBV7-6
TGTGCCAGCAGTCCCGGTTCCTGGCAGGCCACGAACACCGGGGAGCTGTTTTTT | CASSPGSWQATNTGELFF | TRBJ2-2 | . | . | TRBV27
TGTGCCAGCAGCCCAGACAGAATGAGCTCCTACGAGCAGTACTTC | CASSPDRMSSYEQYF | TRBJ2-7 | . | . | TRBV7-8
TGTGCCAGCAGTTTACTCAGCGGGGGGAGGAGAACAGATACGCAGTATTTT | CASSLLSGGRRTDTQYF | TRBJ2-3 | few | TRBD2 | TRBV28
TGTGCCAGCAGCTTACAGGACTCCTACAATGAGCAGTTCTTC | CASSLQDSYNEQFF | TRBJ2-1 | . | . | TRBV7-8
TGTGCCAGCAGCTCCCAGTTCTCTGGAAACACCATATATTTT | CASSSQFSGNTIYF | TRBJ1-3 | . | . | TRBV7-9
TGTGCCAGCAGCTTAAAGCTGGACACTGAAGCTTTCTTT | CASSLKLDTEAFF | TRBJ1-1 | . | . | TRBV7-8
TGCGCCAGCAGCCATATCCTATCGAACACCGGGGAGCTGTTTTTT | CASSHILSNTGELFF | TRBJ2-2 | few | . | TRBV4-1
TGTGCCAGCAGCTTAGGGACAGCATATAGCAATCAGCCCCAGCATTTT | CASSLGTAYSNQPQHF | TRBJ1-5 | . | . | TRBV7-9
TGTGCCAGCAGCCCCAAGAAAGCGGGGACCCCATGGGACTACAATGAGCAGTTCTTC | CASSPKKAGTPWDYNEQFF | TRBJ2-1 | . | TRBD2 | TRBV7-3
TGTGCCAGCAGAACCGTCCCGGGAGGGGTTTCTCTAAAGGCGCAGTATTTT | CASRTVPGGVSLKAQYF | TRBJ2-3 | few | TRBD2 | TRBV28
TGTGCCAGCAGCGTAGTGAGATCCGGGGAGCTGTTTTTT | CASSVVRSGELFF | TRBJ2-2 | . | . | TRBV9
TGTGCCAGTAGTAACGGACTAGCGGGAATCCACGAGCAGTACTTC | CASSNGLAGIHEQYF | TRBJ2-7 | . | TRBD2 | TRBV19
TGTGCCAGCAGCGTGGCCGGGAATCAGCCCCAGCATTTT | CASSVAGNQPQHF | TRBJ1-5 | . | . | TRBV9
TGTGCCAGCAGCCAAGTGGGCAGGGCTCAAGAGACCCAGTACTTC | CASSQVGRAQETQYF | TRBJ2-5 | . | . | TRBV7-3
TGTGCCTGGAGTCCTATGGCAGGGGAGCAGTACTTC | CAWSPMAGEQYF | TRBJ2-7 | . | . | TRBV30
TGTGCCACCAGCAGAGACTGGAGGGGTACCGACACTGAAGCTTTCTTT | CATSRDWRGTDTEAFF | TRBJ1-1 | . | . | TRBV15
TGTGCCAGCAGCCCAGGGGGACTAGCTCTACGGAATGAGCAGTTCTTC | CASSPGGLALRNEQFF | TRBJ2-1 | . | TRBD2 | TRBV9
TGTGCCAGTAGTACCTGGGACAGAAGCTGTGGCTACACCTTC | CASSTWDRSCGYTF | TRBJ1-2 | . | TRBD1 | TRBV19